The rows below give T cell receptor beta chains drawn from one sample of a study of blood T cell repertoires in COVID-19. Measured with immunoSEQ multiplex PCR; TCRdb has only the in-frame clones, and not every one. Here the sample spans about 120,000 clones, around 90% being singletons. The sample was peripheral blood. These receptors originate from a woman aged 55-75 years with COVID-19, enrolled during active disease. Each CDR3 is given with its conserved first and last residue. D genes are given only for firm matches. Size is omitted from some rows. Given values are once, few, many or a class for expanded clones.

D	V	J	size	CDR3	DNA
TRBD1	TRBV10-3	TRBJ2-1	once	CAISSPGQGAYNEQFF	TGTGCCATCTCGTCCCCAGGGCAGGGGGCCTACAATGAGCAGTTCTTC
TRBD1	TRBV18	TRBJ2-5	.	CASSLTGGQETQYF	TGTGCCAGCTCACTGACAGGGGGGCAAGAGACCCAGTACTTC
.	TRBV5-4	TRBJ1-4	.	CASSADRFGNEKLFF	TGTGCCAGCAGCGCCGACAGGTTCGGAAATGAAAAACTGTTTTTT
TRBD1	TRBV16	TRBJ1-4	.	CASSPGTGEKLFF	TGTGCCAGCAGCCCCGGGACAGGTGAAAAACTGTTTTTT
.	TRBV9	TRBJ1-2	.	CASNLPFRGNYGYTF	TGTGCCAGCAACTTACCGTTTCGGGGGAACTATGGCTACACCTTC
.	TRBV30	TRBJ2-3	.	CAWSVSGADTQYF	TGTGCCTGGAGTGTCTCAGGGGCAGATACGCAGTATTTT
.	TRBV7-2	TRBJ1-5	once	CASSLAEGLGNQPQHF	TGTGCCAGCAGCTTAGCGGAGGGTTTGGGCAATCAGCCCCAGCATTTT
.	TRBV7-2	TRBJ1-3	.	CASKTYSGNTIYF	TGTGCCAGCAAGACATACTCTGGAAACACCATATATTTT
.	TRBV7-2	TRBJ2-7	few	CASSYSLGSYEQYF	TGTGCCAGCAGCTACAGTCTCGGCTCCTACGAGCAGTACTTC
.	TRBV7-9	TRBJ2-1	.	CASSLLYNEQFF	TGTGCCAGCAGCTTACTATACAATGAGCAGTTCTTC
.	TRBV7-2	TRBJ1-6	.	CASSYGQAPLHF	TGTGCCAGCAGCTATGGACAAGCACCCCTCCACTTT
TRBD1	TRBV19	TRBJ1-6	once	CASSIVSGGGSPLHF	TGTGCCAGTAGTATAGTTTCAGGGGGCGGTTCACCCCTCCACTTT
.	TRBV10-3	TRBJ2-7	.	CAVGGAETREQYF	TGTGCCGTAGGGGGGGCGGAGACTAGAGAGCAGTACTTC
.	TRBV3-1/TRBV3-2	TRBJ1-2	.	CASSQVGPVYGYTF	TGTGCCAGCAGCCAAGTTGGGCCAGTCTATGGCTACACCTTC
TRBD2	TRBV4-2	TRBJ2-3	.	CASSQDGLPGRAQYF	TGTGCCAGCAGCCAAGATGGGCTTCCGGGGAGGGCGCAGTATTTT
.	TRBV6-4	TRBJ1-1	.	CASSPFFLSTEAFF	TGTGCCAGCAGCCCTTTCTTTTTGAGCACTGAAGCTTTCTTT
TRBD1	TRBV27	TRBJ2-6	once	CASSSTPWGTGVKAGANVLTF	TGTGCCAGCAGTTCAACCCCCTGGGGGACAGGGGTAAAGGCTGGGGCCAACGTCCTGACTTTC
.	TRBV19	TRBJ1-4	.	CASSRGGLGEKLFF	TGTGCCAGTAGTAGGGGCGGACTAGGTGAAAAACTGTTTTTT
.	TRBV29-1	TRBJ2-7	.	CSVNTGLEQYF	TGCAGCGTTAATACCGGGTTGGAGCAGTACTTC
.	TRBV2	TRBJ2-7	.	CASSPLSYEQYF	TGTGCCAGCAGTCCCCTTTCTTACGAGCAGTACTTC